Described below is a single T cell receptor (beta chain) sequence and its context. This entry comes from a study of blood T cell repertoires in COVID-19. Study-wide context: Acute and convalescent COVID-19 samples came from the United States, Italy and Spain. T cells, B-cell-depleted T cells, or PBMCs provided the cDNA or gDNA that served as material.

Recruited during active infection, patients (from Seattle) were subsequently followed longitudinally. Per the original methods: Amplification of reference gene primers was used by the study to estimate nucleated cell counts. Using immunoSEQ multiplex PCR, the repertoire was profiled, and TCRdb retains in-frame clones only, with some absent. V, J and clone size are taken as reported in that table, and D and trimming were inferred from the DNA itself. The profile covers about 73,000 clones, with 60% to 80% appearing a single time and 2% to 2.5% taken by the ten largest. The sequence derives from a man aged 65 to 85 with COVID-19, enrolled during active disease. Sequences were obtained from peripheral blood.

The CDR3 DNA reads as TGTGCCAGTCTGAGCCCAGGGGGTCGTAGAGATACGCAGTATTTT. It encodes CASLSPGGRRDTQYF. This sequence joins TRBV6-5 and TRBJ2-3; 7 nucleotides match TRBD1. V shed 9 bases, J shed 5 bases, and the junction held 14 bases outside the gene matches. The germline V gene encodes CDR1 MNHEY and CDR2 SVGAGI. This CDR3 contains 15 residues.